The 17 T cell receptor beta chains presented below share a single source sample, sequenced in a study of identical twins. TCRdb independently ran MiXCR on the 5' RACE reads; one entry per CDR3 protein. Of some 1,700,000 distinct CDR3 sequences in the sample, about 30% were seen once. The specimen sequenced was cord blood. The origin of the receptors is a newborn girl in good health.

This clonotype appeared a few times. The V gene is TRBV27, the J gene TRBJ1-4, with D possibly matching TRBD1 (5 bases). Germline CDR1 and CDR2: MNHEY and SMNVEV (reference sequence). This CDR3 comprises 15 residues. V gave up 6 bases and J gave up 8 bases, with 19 bases separating them. The chain's CDR3 is CASSSGGRGAEKLFF. DNA for the CDR3: TGTGCCAGCAGCTCGGGGGGTCGTGGGGCGGAAAAACTGTTTTTT.

This rearrangement joins TRBV2 to TRBJ2-3, with 8 nucleotides matching TRBD2. Germline trimming cut 6 bases from V and 11 bases from J; bases unmatched to any gene: 4. Germline V gene lookup returns CDR1 SNHLY and CDR2 FYNNEI. CDR3 length: 11 amino acids. In DNA form, the CDR3 reads TGTGCCAGCAGAAGCGGGAGAAGGCAGTATTTT. Its translation: CASRSGRRQYF. Full variable domain (remainder filled in from reference TRBV2 and TRBJ2-3): EPEVTQTPSHQVTQMGQEVILRCVPISNHLYFYWYRQILGQKVEFLVSFYNNEISEKSEIFDDQFSVERPDGSNFTLKIRSTKLEDSAMYFCASRSGRRQYFGPGTRLTVL.

Details on this clonotype: A much larger clone lies a single base off, so this may be a read error. The J gene is TRBJ1-2, the V gene TRBV21-1. TRBV21-1 is tagged as a pseudogene. The CDR3 has 12 amino acids. The CDR3 here is CATQKADYGYTF. The CDR3, as DNA: TGTGCCACCCAAAAAGCTGACTATGGCTACACCTTC.

This chain joins TRBV4-1 and TRBJ1-6; no clear D gene. Germline CDR1 MGHRA, CDR2 YSYEKL. This CDR3 region has 12 residues. The ends were cut back, 4 bases at V and 12 bases at J, with 10 bases in the middle. The chain's CDR3 is CASSPAGRPLHF. CDR3 bases: TGCGCCAGCAGCCCTGCGGGGAGACCCCTCCACTTT.

The chain uses TRBV20-1 and TRBJ1-2; D possibly corresponds to TRBD1 (5 bases). V gave up 0 bases and J gave up 8 bases, with 10 bases separating them. CDR3 size: 12 residues. The germline CDR1 and CDR2 sequences are DFQATT and SNEGSKA (reference sequence). The CDR3 loop is CSAREAGRGYTF. The DNA for the CDR3 is TGCAGTGCTAGAGAGGCGGGGCGGGGCTACACCTTC.

The chain recombines TRBV6-2 or TRBV6-3 with TRBJ2-3; TRBD2 matches at 11 bases. This CDR3 has 19 amino acids. The germline V gene encodes CDR1 MNHEY and CDR2 SVGEGT. With 2 bases clipped from V and 0 bases from J, the junction kept 10 bases outside the gene matches. The CDR3 sequence: CASSYQLAGDFSSTDTQYF. The CDR3 coding sequence is TGTGCCAGCAGTTACCAACTAGCGGGAGACTTCAGTAGCACAGATACGCAGTATTTT.

With respect to this clonotype: This may stem from a read error, because a much larger clone lies one nucleotide away. The gene calls are TRBV20-1 and TRBJ2-3, with TRBD1 as a possible D gene (5 bases). Germline-derived CDR1 and CDR2 are DFQATT and SNEGSKA (reference sequence). CDR3 length: 12 amino acids. The chain's CDR3 is CSARALTGTQYF. In nucleotides, the CDR3 is TGCAGTGCTAGAGCCCTTACAGGTACGCAGTATTTT.

The V call is TRBV6-1, the J call TRBJ2-4; D gene uncertain. In germline, CDR1 is MNHNS, CDR2 SASEGT. V lost 1 base, J lost 4 bases, and 5 bases lay in between. The CDR3 sequence is 13 residues long. CDR3 loop: CASSEGRKNIQYF. In DNA, the CDR3 is TGTGCCAGCAGTGAAGGGCGGAAAAACATTCAGTACTTC.

The gene calls are TRBV10-2 and TRBJ2-7, with a weak D call TRBD2 (5 bases). The CDR3 is made up of 15 amino acids. V lost 5 bases and J 1 base, leaving 15 bases between the germline ends. Germline V gives CDR1 WSHSY, CDR2 SAAADI. The CDR3 DNA sequence: TGCGCCAGCAGTAGGTCGGCGGGTCCGTCCTACGAGCAGTACTTC. As protein: CASSRSAGPSYEQYF.

There are a few counts of this clonotype. This chain links TRBV2 with TRBJ2-1; D ambiguous. CDR3 length: 13 amino acids. Germline V gene lookup returns CDR1 SNHLY and CDR2 FYNNEI. V lost 2 bases and J 6 bases, leaving 8 bases between the germline ends. CDR3 in DNA: TGTGCCAGCAGTGAAATCGGATCCAATGAGCAGTTCTTC. The encoded protein is CASSEIGSNEQFF.

This chain connects TRBV4-2 to TRBJ2-3; D is perhaps TRBD2 (6 bases). This CDR3 region has 16 residues. V was pared by 4 bases and J by 3 bases, with 17 bases between. The germline gives CDR1 LGHNA, CDR2 YNFKEQ. DNA for the CDR3: TGTGCCAGCAGCCGGACAAAAGGGAGGACGACAGATACGCAGTATTTT. Amino acid sequence: CASSRTKGRTTDTQYF.

The sample holds a few counts of this clonotype. The chain's CDR3 is CASSERGGFGVSNQPQHF. The CDR3 bases are TGTGCCAGCAGTGAACGCGGGGGGTTTGGGGTAAGCAATCAGCCCCAGCATTTT. The chain uses TRBV6-1 and TRBJ1-5; TRBD1 is a possible D gene (5 bases). The CDR3 runs 18 residues. V was shortened by 2 bases and J by 1 base, with 18 bases between the two germline ends. In germline, CDR1 is MNHNS, CDR2 SASEGT.

The chain combines TRBV12-3 or TRBV12-4 with TRBJ1-1, with TRBD1 as a possible D gene (5 bases). This CDR3 has 13 residues. V lost 4 bases, J lost 3 bases, and 9 bases lay in between. This chain's CDR3 is CASSSGAHTEAFF. CDR3 nucleotides: TGTGCCAGCAGTTCCGGGGCACACACTGAAGCTTTCTTT.

This clonotype was picked up a small number of times. In nucleotides, the CDR3 is TGTGCCAGCACCCGTCTAGCGGGAGGGCGCAATGAGCAGTTCTTC. Protein product: CASTRLAGGRNEQFF. The chain is built from TRBV2 and TRBJ2-1; 12 nucleotides agree with TRBD2. CDR1 and CDR2 from the germline V gene are SNHLY and FYNNEI. The CDR3 runs 15 residues. V lost 7 bases, J lost 6 bases, and 7 bases stayed unmatched.

In the case of this clonotype: This may arise from a read error, as a much more abundant clone is one base away. The chain employs TRBV12-3 or TRBV12-4 and TRBJ2-3; D gene unclear. The CDR3 length is 11 residues. V was clipped by 8 bases and J by 4 bases, with 7 bases between them. CDR3 sequence: CASCWADTQYF. The DNA for the CDR3 is TGTGCCAGCTGTTGGGCAGATACGCAGTATTTT.

This clonotype was found a few times. This chain joins TRBV10-3 and TRBJ2-3; the match to TRBD2 covers 8 bases. J was trimmed by 2 bases and V by 4 bases; bases with no gene match: 5. In germline, CDR1 is ENHRY, CDR2 SYGVKD. The CDR3 is 15 residues long. The CDR3 reads CAISAGGGITDTQYF. CDR3 in DNA: TGTGCCATCAGTGCCGGGGGGGGCATCACAGATACGCAGTATTTT.

This clonotype was seen at least ten times. One end of the junction does not line up with germline, which may come from a read error. The J gene is TRBJ2-3, the V gene TRBV5-1; 9 positions match TRBD2. The germline gives CDR1 SGHRS, CDR2 YFSETQ. CDR3 length equals 15 residues. The CDR3 nucleotides read TGTGCCAGCAGCTTAGCTAGCGGGGGCACAGATACGCAGTATTTT. As protein: CASSLASGGTDTQYF.